This T cell receptor (beta chain) was documented in a study of early T cells in non-severe SARS-CoV-2 infection. About the study: The chains were unpaired, and the sequenced material was bulk RNA from unsorted whole blood.

This CDR3 is built from 13 residues. V was pared by 3 bases and J by 11 bases, with 13 bases between. The study, taken as a whole, reports: Private and CD4 specificities were missed by VDJdb matching, which favored anti-spike CD8 responses.

Unique molecular identifiers (one per individual cDNA molecule) were attached. TCRdb used MiXCR to reprocess the 5' RACE reads, holding one entry per CDR3 protein. The sample carries more than 90,000 distinct CDR3 sequences, approximately 13% recorded once. In this sample, this clonotype turned up a few times. The antigen is unknown. The chain joins TRBV12-3 or TRBV12-4 to TRBJ2-2; no clear D gene. The clonotype comes from an adult who was a healthcare worker with PCR-confirmed SARS-CoV-2 infection or an uninfected control (not recorded which). Source material: whole blood. As DNA, the CDR3 is TGTGCCAGCAGTTTCGAACGCGTCGGAGAGCTGTTTTTT. As protein: CASSFERVGELFF.